A single sample gave rise to the 17 T cell receptor beta chains below, sequenced in a study of chemoradiotherapy in HPV16-positive cancers. Clones were sequenced by immunoSEQ multiplex PCR, and TCRdb holds only the in-frame ones, with some missing. In the table there are 7,300 or so clones, about 79% of which are singletons. The sample in question was blood, obtained from a patient who underwent chemoradiotherapy. These receptors all stem from a human donor with HPV-associated anogenital cancer.

This chain connects TRBV7-3 to TRBJ2-3; D gene unclear. The CDR3 extends over 13 amino acids. The germline CDR1 and CDR2 sequences are SGHTA and FQGTGA. The V gene lost 4 bases and the J gene lost 0 bases, with 5 bases spanning the gap. The chain's CDR3 is CASSSSSTDTQYF. The DNA for the CDR3 is TGTGCCAGCAGCTCCTCTAGCACAGATACGCAGTATTTT.

The chain has TRBV18 and TRBJ2-7; D gene ambiguous. Germline CDR1 KGHSH, CDR2 LQKENI. V was shortened by 6 bases and J by 4 bases, with 22 bases between the two germline ends. CDR3 size: 16 residues. The CDR3 DNA reads TGTGCCAGCTCTCCGAGTGCCCCCCTCCCTTTTTACGAGCAGTACTTC. Its translation is CASSPSAPLPFYEQYF. Full variable domain (remainder filled in from reference TRBV18 and TRBJ2-7): NAGVMQNPRHLVRRRGQEARLRCSPMKGHSHVYWYRQLPEEGLKFMVYLQKENIIDESGMPKERFSAEFPKEGPSILRIQQVVRGDSAAYFCASSPSAPLPFYEQYFGPGTRLTVT.

This chain connects TRBV6-1 to TRBJ2-2; perhaps TRBD1 as D (6 bases). CDR1 is MNHNS, CDR2 SASEGT, per germline. CDR3 length: 15 amino acids. The ends were cut back, 8 bases at V and 2 bases at J, with 15 bases in the middle. The CDR3 region is CASHVLDSNTGELFF. DNA of the CDR3: TGTGCCAGCCATGTCTTGGACAGTAACACCGGGGAGCTGTTTTTT.

The chain is built from TRBV2 and TRBJ1-5; D not certain. V gave up 2 bases and J gave up 5 bases, with 7 bases separating them. CDR1 is SNHLY and CDR2 is FYNNEI in the germline V gene. The CDR3 loop spans 13 amino acids. CDR3: CASSESLDQPQHF. CDR3 nucleotide sequence: TGTGCCAGCAGTGAATCACTCGATCAGCCCCAGCATTTT.

The chain has TRBV13 and TRBJ1-3, with 7 bases that match TRBD1. From germline, CDR1 is PRHDT and CDR2 FYEKMQ (reference sequence). V was pared by 5 bases and J by 2 bases, with 6 bases of the junction left unmatched. CDR3 length: 15 amino acids. CDR3 residues: CASSRQTGTGNTIYF. The CDR3 DNA follows: TGTGCCAGCAGCAGACAGACAGGGACTGGAAACACCATATATTTT.

The V call is TRBV10-2, the J call TRBJ1-5, with TRBD1 matching 10 bases. Trimming at V came to 6 bases and at J to 9 bases, leaving 11 bases not matched to a gene. The germline gives CDR1 WSHSY, CDR2 SAAADI. The CDR3 spans 15 residues. CDR3: CASRTSGGQGPPQHF. The DNA for the CDR3 is TGCGCCAGCAGAACCAGTGGGGGACAGGGGCCGCCCCAGCATTTT.

The chain joins TRBV19 to TRBJ1-2; D gene unclear. The CDR3 runs 13 residues. The germline V gene has CDR1 LNHDA and CDR2 SQIVND (reference sequence). V was clipped by 6 bases and J by 0 bases, with 8 bases between them. In DNA, the CDR3 is TGTGCCAGTAGCGTGGGATCTAACTATGGCTACACCTTC. Its protein is CASSVGSNYGYTF.

The chain links TRBV10-2 to TRBJ2-7; D not certain. Germline lookup yields CDR1 WSHSY and CDR2 SAAADI. The germline V and J ends were trimmed by 5 bases and 3 bases, with 8 bases remaining between them. The CDR3 is made up of 12 amino acids. CDR3 sequence: CASSQAIYEQYF. The CDR3 DNA reads as TGCGCCAGCAGTCAGGCTATCTACGAGCAGTACTTC.

CDR3 protein: CASSTGIANTGELFF. In nucleotides, the CDR3 is TGTGCCAGCAGTACAGGGATCGCGAACACCGGGGAGCTGTTTTTT. The chain links TRBV6-5 to TRBJ2-2; tentatively, D is TRBD1 (6 bases). The germline V and J ends were trimmed by 5 bases and 0 bases, with 10 bases remaining between them. The CDR3 consists of 15 residues. Germline CDR1 and CDR2: MNHEY and SVGAGI.

The rearrangement joins TRBV9 to TRBJ2-1; 10 nucleotides line up with TRBD2. CDR1 and CDR2 (germline): SGDLS, YYNGEE. This CDR3 is built from 15 residues. V dropped 3 bases and J dropped 5; count of bases not matched to a gene: 5. The CDR3 loop reads CASSALAGANNEQFF. CDR3 bases: TGTGCCAGCAGCGCCCTAGCGGGGGCGAACAATGAGCAGTTCTTC.

The genes are TRBV5-4 and TRBJ1-1; 7 bases match TRBD1. The CDR3 sequence is 13 residues long. J lost 4 bases, V lost 0 bases, and 0 bases had no gene match. Germline CDR1 is SGHNT and CDR2 is YYREEE (reference sequence). CDR3 sequence: CASSLDRGTEAFF. The CDR3 region has the DNA TGTGCCAGCAGCTTGGACAGGGGCACTGAAGCTTTCTTT.

The chain recombines TRBV9 with TRBJ2-7, with 9 bases identical to TRBD2. This CDR3 contains 15 residues. CDR1 and CDR2 from the germline V gene are SGDLS and YYNGEE. V lost 0 bases to trimming and J lost 4 bases; unmatched junction nucleotides: 5. The CDR3 is CASSVGGGALYEQYF. CDR3 nucleotides: TGTGCCAGCAGCGTAGGCGGGGGGGCTCTATACGAGCAGTACTTC. Full variable domain (missing parts from reference TRBV9 and TRBJ2-7): DSGVTQTPKHLITATGQRVTLRCSPRSGDLSVYWYQQSLDQGLQFLIQYYNGEERAKGNILERFSAQQFPDLHSELNLSSLELGDSALYFCASSVGGGALYEQYFGPGTRLTVT.

This clone was recorded a few times. The chain links TRBV7-9 to TRBJ2-7, with D possibly being TRBD1 (5 bases). This CDR3 region has 15 residues. Trimming removed 2 bases from V and 3 bases from J, with 14 bases in between. Germline V gene data show CDR1 as SEHNR and CDR2 as FQNEAQ (reference sequence). CDR3 sequence (DNA): TGTGCCAGCAGCTTAAATCGACAGCATTTCTACGAGCAGTACTTC. This translates into CASSLNRQHFYEQYF.

CDR3 DNA: TGTGCCAGTAGTTCAACAGGGTGGACCTATGGCTACACCTTC. Translated: CASSSTGWTYGYTF. The V and J genes are TRBV19 and TRBJ1-2, with D perhaps matching TRBD1 (6 bases). Trimming removed 5 bases from V and 4 bases from J, with 14 bases in between. The germline gives CDR1 LNHDA, CDR2 SQIVND (reference sequence). This CDR3 contains 14 residues.

This clone was seen more than once but under ten times. The chain links TRBV11-2 to TRBJ1-1; D unclear. Germline CDR1 reads SGHAT; CDR2 reads FQNNGV. Trimming cost V 5 bases and J 5 bases, with 6 bases left between them. This CDR3 comprises 11 residues. DNA for the CDR3: TGTGCCAGCAGCCCCCGGACTGAAGCTTTCTTT. Protein sequence: CASSPRTEAFF.

J is TRBJ2-1 and V is TRBV28; D is unclear. This CDR3 region has 12 residues. Trimming stripped 7 bases from V and 10 bases from J, with 14 bases between. Germline values: CDR1 MDHEN, CDR2 SYDVKM. CDR3 in amino acids: CASTRPPGEQFF. CDR3 sequence (DNA): TGTGCCAGCACCCGTCCGCCTGGGGAGCAGTTCTTC. Using reference TRBV28 and TRBJ2-1 for the parts outside the CDR3, the full variable domain is DVKVTQSSRYLVKRTGEKVFLECVQDMDHENMFWYRQDPGLGLRLIYFSYDVKMKEKGDIPEGYSVSREKKERFSLILESASTNQTSMYLCASTRPPGEQFFGPGTRLTVL.

The V and J genes are TRBV5-4 and TRBJ2-2, with D maybe TRBD2 (5 bases). Trimming removed 4 bases from V and 3 bases from J, with 16 bases in between. Per the germline V gene, CDR1 is SGHNT and CDR2 is YYREEE (reference sequence). The CDR3 has 16 amino acids. The CDR3 is CASSPIPGFDTGELFF. The CDR3 DNA is TGTGCCAGCAGCCCTATCCCGGGGTTTGACACCGGGGAGCTGTTTTTT.